This TCR beta chain was found in a study of Ad26.COV2.S vaccination and SARS-CoV-2 variants. Study conclusions and caveats: Comparable non-spike TCR breadth was observed in vaccine and placebo recipients.

Between the trimmed V and J ends, which lost 1 base and 3 bases, there was a span of 14 bases. The germline V gene encodes CDR1 SGHTA and CDR2 FQGNSA. The CDR3 has 16 residues. Documented treatment: roughly 20 received Ad26.COV2.S at low or high dose, single or two shots; roughly 5 received placebo; per-sample allocation not given. On day 63 after the first injection, vaccine and placebo recipients gave samples. Repertoires were generated with immunoSEQ multiplex PCR, while TCRdb's copy carries only in-frame clones and drops some. The data show about 680,000 clones, around 90% seen once. Comments on this clone: What it recognizes is unknown.

The sequence derives from a person aged 18-60 years who received the Ad26.COV2.S COVID-19 vaccine or a placebo. Sequencing used peripheral blood, obtained in a trial of Ad26.COV2.S vaccine versus placebo. The V call is TRBV7-2, the J call TRBJ2-3; perhaps TRBD2 as D (6 bases). CDR3 coding DNA: TGTGCCAGCAGCTTAGGCCCCAGGGAGGCGACAGATACGCAGTATTTT. It yields the protein CASSLGPREATDTQYF.